What follows are 17 T cell receptor beta chains derived from one specimen sequenced in a study of beta chain features in type 1 diabetes. These receptors lack a known antigen. The whole isolated RNA underwent reverse transcription, so sequencing captured expressed TCRB transcripts. Sequenced by immunoSEQ multiplex PCR; TCRdb stores in-frame clones only, minus some. The profile shows about 190,000 clones, around 8% of them singletons. Study-wide results and limits: TCRB CDR3s were moderately but significantly shorter in Type 1 diabetes patients in all four CD4+ subsets.

Input material: central memory CD4+ T cells from blood. These receptors all stem from a woman between 40 and 55 years old with type 1 diabetes.

The chain carries TRBV28 and TRBJ1-1; weak D call: TRBD1 (6 bases). V was shortened by 8 bases and J by 4 bases, with 11 bases between the two germline ends. The CDR3 spans 12 residues. From germline, CDR1 is MDHEN and CDR2 SYDVKM. The CDR3 sequence is CASSRGGTEAFF. As DNA, the CDR3 is TGTGCCAGCTCAAGGGGGGGCACTGAAGCTTTCTTT.

This chain links TRBV11-2 with TRBJ2-3; tentative D call: TRBD2 (6 bases). The germline CDR1 and CDR2 sequences are SGHAT and FQNNGV. This CDR3 has 15 amino acids. Trimming shortened V by 5 bases and J by 4 bases, and 16 bases separated the two germline ends. The CDR3 loop is CASSRGIGSPDTQYF. CDR3 nucleotides: TGTGCCAGCAGCCGCGGAATCGGGAGCCCAGATACGCAGTATTTT. The entire variable domain, with the rest obtained from reference TRBV11-2 and TRBJ2-3, is as follows: EAGVAQSPRYKIIEKRQSVAFWCNPISGHATLYWYQQILGQGPKLLIQFQNNGVVDDSQLPKDRFSAERLKGVDSTLKIQPAKLEDSAVYLCASSRGIGSPDTQYFGPGTRLTVL.

This chain uses TRBV28 with TRBJ1-1; no reliable D call. This CDR3 spans 12 amino acids. V shed 6 bases and J shed 3 bases, with 8 bases lying between them. Germline V gene sequence: CDR1 MDHEN, CDR2 SYDVKM. CDR3 loop: CASSPSDTEAFF. In nucleotides, the CDR3 is TGTGCCAGCAGCCCCTCGGACACTGAAGCTTTCTTT.

This clone was recorded a few times. The chain has TRBV5-4 and TRBJ1-1; D unresolved. Germline values: CDR1 SGHNT, CDR2 YYREEE (reference sequence). The CDR3 length is 13 residues. The V gene lost 4 bases and the J gene lost 7 bases, with 14 bases spanning the gap. The CDR3 sequence: CASSQTMSGEAFF. CDR3 nucleotides: TGTGCCAGCAGCCAAACGATGAGTGGTGAAGCTTTCTTT.

The J gene is TRBJ2-5, the V gene TRBV2; D possibly corresponds to TRBD1 (5 bases). CDR3 length: 14 residues. V was clipped by 3 bases and J by 1 base, with 9 bases between them. The germline CDR1 and CDR2 sequences are SNHLY and FYNNEI. For the CDR3, the DNA is TGTGCCAGCAGTGACAGGGCACGCCAAGAGACCCAGTACTTC. It codes for CASSDRARQETQYF.

This clone was detected only a few times. V is TRBV28 and J is TRBJ1-6, with D maybe TRBD1 (5 bases). The V end was cut by 6 bases, the J end by 10 bases, with 16 bases between. The CDR3 totals 14 residues. CDR1 and CDR2 from the germline V gene are MDHEN and SYDVKM. The CDR3, as DNA: TGTGCCAGCAGGGGCGAAGGGAGGGACTCACCCCTCCACTTT. Its protein product is CASRGEGRDSPLHF.

This clone has only a few counts. This sequence joins TRBV15 and TRBJ1-2, with 11 positions matching TRBD1. CDR3 length equals 13 residues. Unmatched junction bases numbered 2, after V lost 3 bases and J lost 8 bases. Germline-derived CDR1 and CDR2 are LNHNV and YYDKDF (reference sequence). Here the CDR3 reads CATSSGTGGGYTF. DNA of the CDR3: TGTGCCACCAGCAGTGGGACAGGGGGAGGCTACACCTTC. Variable domain in full (rest from reference TRBV15 and TRBJ1-2): DAMVIQNPRYQVTQFGKPVTLSCSQTLNHNVMYWYQQKSSQAPKLLFHYYDKDFNNEADTPDNFQSRRPNTSFCFLDIRSPGLGDTAMYLCATSSGTGGGYTFGSGTRLTVV.

This clone has at least ten counts. The chain recombines TRBV7-2 with TRBJ1-1, with 11 bases fitting TRBD1. Germline CDR1 reads SGHTA; CDR2 reads FQGNSA. The CDR3 contains 17 residues. The trim removed 5 bases at V and 4 bases at J, leaving 12 bases unmatched. The CDR3 here is CASSLRWTGGETTEAFF. In DNA, the CDR3 is TGTGCCAGCAGCCTCCGGTGGACAGGGGGCGAAACCACTGAAGCTTTCTTT.

The chain links TRBV14 to TRBJ2-1; D call uncertain. This CDR3 has 12 amino acids. CDR1 is SGHDN, CDR2 FVKESK, per germline. Trimming shortened V by 5 bases and J by 7 bases, and 9 bases separated the two germline ends. Here the CDR3 reads CASSSLRNEQFF. Written as DNA, the CDR3 is TGTGCCAGCAGCTCACTAAGGAATGAGCAGTTCTTC.

The chain recombines TRBV9 with TRBJ1-1; a weak D match, TRBD1 (5 bases). Germline CDR1 SGDLS, CDR2 YYNGEE. This CDR3 spans 15 amino acids. The ends were cut back, 0 bases at V and 11 bases at J, with 20 bases in the middle. CDR3 amino acids: CASSVVADLRGTAFF. The DNA for the CDR3 is TGTGCCAGCAGCGTAGTCGCGGATTTGCGGGGGACGGCTTTCTTT. Together with reference TRBV9 and TRBJ1-1, the CDR3 gives the full variable domain: DSGVTQTPKHLITATGQRVTLRCSPRSGDLSVYWYQQSLDQGLQFLIQYYNGEERAKGNILERFSAQQFPDLHSELNLSSLELGDSALYFCASSVVADLRGTAFFGQGTRLTVV.

In its sample, this clone was seen a few times. An end of the junction differs from the germline gene, which may be a read error. In DNA, the CDR3 is TGTGCCAGCAGCCAAGATTCACAGGCCATTCTCTACGAGCAGTACTTC. Translated, it gives CASSQDSQAILYEQYF. This sequence joins TRBV4-1 and TRBJ2-7, with TRBD1 as a possible D gene (5 bases). Germline CDR1 is MGHRA and CDR2 is YSYEKL. The CDR3 runs 16 residues.

This clone has a handful of counts. The V and J genes are TRBV7-2 and TRBJ2-7; D not resolved. Germline lookup yields CDR1 SGHTA and CDR2 FQGNSA. V lost 3 bases, J lost 7 bases, and 16 bases lay in between. There are 14 residues in the CDR3. This CDR3 reads CASSFSRSSREQYF. The CDR3 nucleotides are TGTGCCAGCAGCTTCTCCCGGAGCTCCCGGGAGCAGTACTTC. Together with reference TRBV7-2 and TRBJ2-7, the CDR3 gives the full variable domain: GAGVSQSPSNKVTEKGKDVELRCDPISGHTALYWYRQSLGQGLEFLIYFQGNSAPDKSGLPSDRFSAERTGGSVSTLTIQRTQQEDSAVYLCASSFSRSSREQYFGPGTRLTVT.

This clone occurred a few times. V usage is TRBV4-2 and J usage is TRBJ1-3, with D unclear. The ends were cut back, 0 bases at V and 0 bases at J, with 6 bases in the middle. CDR1 is LGHNA and CDR2 is YNFKEQ in the germline V gene. The CDR3 sequence is 15 residues long. CDR3 loop: CASSQEARSGNTIYF. CDR3 bases: TGTGCCAGCAGCCAAGAGGCCCGCTCTGGAAACACCATATATTTT.

The chain uses TRBV29-1 and TRBJ2-7, with 10 positions matching TRBD1. The CDR3 loop spans 13 amino acids. J lost 5 bases, V lost 5 bases, and 6 bases had no gene match. Germline CDR1 reads SQVTM; CDR2 reads ANQGSEA. This CDR3 reads CSVTRGTGDEQYF. Here the CDR3 DNA reads TGCAGCGTTACCCGGGGGACAGGGGACGAGCAGTACTTC.

Points on this clone: The junction differs from germline at one of its ends, possibly a read error. V gene TRBV5-4 combines with J gene TRBJ2-1; 8 bases are a match to TRBD2. The V gene's germline CDR1 is SGHNT and CDR2 YYREEE (reference sequence). This CDR3 spans 15 amino acids. The CDR3 region is CASSLGAGAGNEQFF. The CDR3 DNA is TGCGCCAGCAGCCTTGGAGCGGGAGCGGGCAATGAGCAGTTCTTC.

This clone has only a few counts. V is TRBV18 and J is TRBJ1-2, with D possibly matching TRBD1 (5 bases). CDR1 and CDR2 (germline): KGHSH, LQKENI. Trimming pared 0 bases from V and 8 bases from J, leaving 10 bases between. The CDR3 loop spans 13 amino acids. CDR3 in amino acids: CASSPPGQLGYTF. The DNA of the CDR3 is TGTGCCAGCTCACCACCGGGGCAGCTCGGCTACACCTTC.

The rearrangement uses TRBV5-1 and TRBJ2-7, with a weak D call TRBD1 (6 bases). The germline gives CDR1 SGHRS, CDR2 YFSETQ. The CDR3 extends over 12 amino acids. V was trimmed by 4 bases and J by 3 bases, leaving 8 bases between them. CDR3 sequence: CASSLQGYEQYF. The CDR3 DNA follows: TGCGCCAGCAGCCTACAGGGCTACGAGCAGTACTTC.